A selection of T cell receptor beta chains follows, all from one sample in a study of blood T cell repertoires in COVID-19. Clones were sequenced by immunoSEQ multiplex PCR, and TCRdb holds only the in-frame ones, with some missing. In the table there are 250,000 to 300,000 clones, 70% to 90% of which are singletons. The sample comprised peripheral blood. All receptors come from a woman between 25 and 40 years old with COVID-19, enrolled during active disease. CDR3s include the opening cysteine and the closing phenylalanine or tryptophan. Each record gives: J gene, V gene, CDR3 protein.

j_gene: TRBJ2-1; v_gene: TRBV5-4; CDR3aa: CASSLVSANEQFF
j_gene: TRBJ2-7; v_gene: TRBV5-1; CDR3aa: CASSSDRQGFYEQYF
j_gene: TRBJ2-7; v_gene: TRBV3-1/TRBV3-2; CDR3aa: CASSTPGLVSLGQYF
j_gene: TRBJ1-1; v_gene: TRBV9; CDR3aa: CASSVLQGTEAFF
j_gene: TRBJ1-1; v_gene: TRBV10-3; CDR3aa: CAISDPGGSTEAFF
j_gene: TRBJ2-1; v_gene: TRBV5-1; CDR3aa: CASSLDRVGYNEQFF
j_gene: TRBJ1-4; v_gene: TRBV6-5; CDR3aa: CASSYSGTDNEKLFF
j_gene: TRBJ2-1; v_gene: TRBV5-6; CDR3aa: CASSPGGTYNEQFF
j_gene: TRBJ2-2; v_gene: TRBV6-5; CDR3aa: CATSEGTGELFF
j_gene: TRBJ2-5; v_gene: TRBV6-5; CDR3aa: CAIPDRSWEETQYF
j_gene: TRBJ2-7; v_gene: TRBV7-8; CDR3aa: CASSLEFLPPAGNKVFYEQYF
j_gene: TRBJ1-1; v_gene: TRBV7-9; CDR3aa: CASSSFQGSTEAFF
j_gene: TRBJ2-5; v_gene: TRBV19; CDR3aa: CASSITSGVETQYF
j_gene: TRBJ1-2; v_gene: TRBV11-2; CDR3aa: CASSLGLVANYGYTF
j_gene: TRBJ1-2; v_gene: TRBV9; CDR3aa: CASSVDRSYGYTF
j_gene: TRBJ2-1; v_gene: TRBV3-1/TRBV3-2; CDR3aa: CASSQERSFSNEQFF
j_gene: TRBJ1-5; v_gene: TRBV28; CDR3aa: CASSVAGGKQPQHF
j_gene: TRBJ2-5; v_gene: TRBV7-6; CDR3aa: CASSLGMGGDEGETQYF
j_gene: TRBJ1-2; v_gene: TRBV5-1; CDR3aa: CASSLEVFTNYGYTF
j_gene: TRBJ2-3; v_gene: TRBV2; CDR3aa: CASSPSGGAFHTQYF
j_gene: TRBJ2-3; v_gene: TRBV3-1/TRBV3-2; CDR3aa: CASGPMIDTQYF
j_gene: TRBJ1-2; v_gene: TRBV18; CDR3aa: CASSPSGQGALETGYTF
j_gene: TRBJ2-3; v_gene: TRBV10-3; CDR3aa: CAITRDTQYF
j_gene: TRBJ1-1; v_gene: TRBV19; CDR3aa: CASSVVLGAMNTEAFF
j_gene: TRBJ1-5; v_gene: TRBV5-5; CDR3aa: CASRGGPSNQPQHF
j_gene: TRBJ2-1; v_gene: TRBV7-2; CDR3aa: CAESGGAFYEQFF
j_gene: TRBJ1-5; v_gene: TRBV19; CDR3aa: CASSPRDRGSNQPQHF
j_gene: TRBJ2-1; v_gene: TRBV4-1; CDR3aa: CASSQGRLAGGYEQFF
j_gene: TRBJ2-1; v_gene: TRBV13; CDR3aa: CASSLGLAGPYNEQFF
j_gene: TRBJ2-3; v_gene: TRBV11-3; CDR3aa: CASSLAGCGVGTDTQYF
j_gene: TRBJ1-1; v_gene: TRBV19; CDR3aa: CASSIDRGNTEAFF
j_gene: TRBJ2-1; v_gene: TRBV6-1; CDR3aa: CASSEERLANEQFF
j_gene: TRBJ2-1; v_gene: TRBV27; CDR3aa: CASSFLGAGGFYNEQFF
j_gene: TRBJ2-5; v_gene: TRBV27; CDR3aa: CASSPRRLAGLETQYF
j_gene: TRBJ2-7; v_gene: TRBV14; CDR3aa: CASSQFPDRPYEQYF
j_gene: TRBJ1-3; v_gene: TRBV11-2; CDR3aa: CASSLLQLSGNTIYF
j_gene: TRBJ2-3; v_gene: TRBV11-2; CDR3aa: CASSLRAQGHRTDTQYF
j_gene: TRBJ2-5; v_gene: TRBV19; CDR3aa: CASIRRSKETQYF
j_gene: TRBJ2-3; v_gene: TRBV18; CDR3aa: CASNQAIVGGDTQYF
j_gene: TRBJ2-1; v_gene: TRBV2; CDR3aa: CASSPLANEQFF
j_gene: TRBJ1-1; v_gene: TRBV6-4; CDR3aa: CASSDSSGRTEAFF
j_gene: TRBJ2-7; v_gene: TRBV4-1; CDR3aa: CASSLGTGGVSVQYF
j_gene: TRBJ1-1; v_gene: TRBV5-8; CDR3aa: CASSLVGLSGVNTEAFF
j_gene: TRBJ1-2; v_gene: TRBV28; CDR3aa: CASSFRGLGYTF
j_gene: TRBJ2-1; v_gene: TRBV6-1; CDR3aa: CASSEALRRYNEQFF
j_gene: TRBJ2-1; v_gene: TRBV15; CDR3aa: CATHPPTSGEGSSYNEQFF
j_gene: TRBJ1-2; v_gene: TRBV28; CDR3aa: CASSLSRTGPNYGYTF
j_gene: TRBJ2-3; v_gene: TRBV7-8; CDR3aa: CASSLVLAGTDTQYF
j_gene: TRBJ2-7; v_gene: TRBV20-1; CDR3aa: CSVVTHYEQYF
j_gene: TRBJ1-2; v_gene: TRBV7-9; CDR3aa: CASSFLDRVNYGYTF
j_gene: TRBJ2-1; v_gene: TRBV2; CDR3aa: CASSAPGLAGSSYNEQFF
j_gene: TRBJ1-6; v_gene: TRBV2; CDR3aa: CASRPGRGSPLHF